The rows below give T cell receptor beta chains drawn from one sample of a study of blood T cell repertoires in COVID-19. The table came from immunoSEQ multiplex PCR; TCRdb's copy has only in-frame clones and leaves some out. Of almost 70,000 clones listed, 60% to 80% were seen once; the top ten hold 16%. Specimen: peripheral blood. The source is a man in his fifties or sixties with acute or convalescent COVID-19. Each CDR3 is given with its conserved first and last residue. D genes are given only for firm matches. Clone size, where shown, is once, few, many, or a class for clones that have expanded.

>15|NA|TRBJ1-1|NA|TRBV14
CASSTGQMPNTEAFF
>12|NA|TRBJ2-1|NA|TRBV3-1/TRBV3-2
CASSRTDNEQFF
>16|NA|TRBJ1-5|NA|TRBV5-1
CASSLDPAGNNQPQHF
>16|TRBD2|TRBJ2-1|NA|TRBV13
CASSLSSSGYYNEQFF
>12|NA|TRBJ2-7|NA|TRBV5-1
CASSSQGGEQYF
>17|TRBD1|TRBJ2-7|NA|TRBV18
CASSPSRDREGRYEQYF
>16|TRBD1|TRBJ1-2|NA|TRBV13
CASSPRAGTGTYGYTF
>14|NA|TRBJ1-6|NA|TRBV30
CAWSVRWPSGPLHF
>14|NA|TRBJ1-5|NA|TRBV6-5
CASSGGPVGQPQHF
>16|TRBD1|TRBJ1-6|NA|TRBV2
CASGWDPTGGTSPLHF
>16|TRBD2|TRBJ2-3|NA|TRBV5-4
CAGSIGSGGTTDTQYF
>16|NA|TRBJ1-5|NA|TRBV4-2
CASSQEPDRSNQPQHF
>15|NA|TRBJ1-1|NA|TRBV13
CASSLPRDITTEAFF
>15|TRBD2|TRBJ2-1|NA|TRBV13
CASSSGLEAYNEQFF
>17|TRBD2|TRBJ2-5|NA|TRBV4-2
CASSQGWSSGGAKTQYF
>12|NA|TRBJ1-2|NA|TRBV18
CASSARQDGYTF
>13|NA|TRBJ2-5|NA|TRBV3-1/TRBV3-2
CASSRLGQETQYF
>13|NA|TRBJ1-1|NA|TRBV5-6
CASSKQGFTEAFF
>19|NA|TRBJ2-6|NA|TRBV7-8
CASSFPLPRQNPGANVLTF
>11|NA|TRBJ2-7|few|TRBV27
CASSNYYEQYF
>14|NA|TRBJ2-7|NA|TRBV7-9
CASSNGFSSYEQYF
>15|NA|TRBJ2-6|NA|TRBV18
CASSLRDSGANVLTF
>17|TRBD1|TRBJ1-5|NA|TRBV10-3
CAISEWGTGYSNQPQHF
>14|TRBD2|TRBJ2-7|NA|TRBV28
CASAIREGPYEQYF
>15|NA|TRBJ2-7|NA|TRBV29-1
CSVEDRNRESYEQYF
>16|TRBD1|TRBJ1-5|NA|TRBV30
CAWSTPYRGGNQPQHF
>18|NA|TRBJ2-7|NA|TRBV19
CASSIIFAPGPGAYEQYF
>17|TRBD1|TRBJ1-2|NA|TRBV19
CASSTLSVGQGAKGYTF
>18|TRBD1|TRBJ2-6|once|TRBV18
CASSPRTGSLSGANVLTF
>13|NA|TRBJ1-2|once|TRBV29-1
CSVEGRVNYGYTF
>14|NA|TRBJ2-7|NA|TRBV5-1
CASSVGGTQYEQYF
>16|TRBD1|TRBJ1-4|NA|TRBV5-1
CASKKEGGGRSEKLFF
>14|NA|TRBJ1-1|NA|TRBV5-8
CASSLSGGPTEAFF
>14|NA|TRBJ1-4|NA|TRBV6-6
CASSLGGSNEKLFF
>14|NA|TRBJ1-1|NA|TRBV3-1/TRBV3-2
CASSHRPKGLEAFF
>16|TRBD1|TRBJ1-5|once|TRBV7-8
CASSFSQGVAGQPQHF
>15|NA|TRBJ2-5|NA|TRBV6-5
CASSQPPSGAETQYF
>15|TRBD1|TRBJ2-1|NA|TRBV5-6
CASSLVDRVANEQFF
>16|NA|TRBJ2-5|NA|TRBV4-3
CASSQSISGAGETQYF
>14|TRBD1|TRBJ2-5|NA|TRBV5-1
CASSRGTGQETQYF
>16|NA|TRBJ1-5|NA|TRBV7-8
CASSLGQSYSNQPQHF
>14|TRBD1|TRBJ1-2|NA|TRBV5-1
CASSGGTGSYGYTF